The present T cell receptor beta chain was sequenced within a study of blood T cells in healthy people across ages. This CDR3 spans 14 amino acids. Trimming shortened V by 8 bases and J by 5 bases, and 16 bases separated the two germline ends. CDR1 is SNHLY and CDR2 is FYNNEI in the germline V gene. A J-beta primer mix and a sample-barcoded 5' primer were used in a second PCR of about 6 to 12 cycles. Each cDNA molecule carried a tag from a template-switch adaptor that contained 12 random nucleotides. In TCRdb, the 5' RACE reads were re-called with MiXCR into one record per CDR3 protein. The table shows nearly 800,000 distinct CDR3 sequences, with 45% to 70% occurring only once.

This TCR was sampled from a middle-aged man in good health. The V call is TRBV2, the J call TRBJ2-1; no clear D gene. Sequencing used blood. CDR3 in amino acids: CASLEANRNNEQFF. CDR3 in DNA: TGTGCCAGCCTCGAGGCCAATAGGAACAATGAGCAGTTCTTC. Using reference TRBV2 and TRBJ2-1 for the parts outside the CDR3, the full variable domain is EPEVTQTPSHQVTQMGQEVILRCVPISNHLYFYWYRQILGQKVEFLVSFYNNEISEKSEIFDDQFSVERPDGSNFTLKIRSTKLEDSAMYFCASLEANRNNEQFFGPGTRLTVL.